The present TCR beta chain was sequenced within a study of regulatory T cells in long-lasting Graves disease. Study at large: New Graves' disease cases had less than 3 months of antithyroid drugs.

Indicated time point: newly diagnosed GD, antithyroid drugs for less than 3 months. PBMCs were the source of the RNA used for TCR sequencing. The germline CDR1 and CDR2 sequences are SGDLS and YYNGEE. The V gene lost 2 bases and the J gene lost 0 bases, with 12 bases spanning the gap. CDR3 size: 16 residues. This clonotype was recorded a few times. CDR3 regions were amplified by Arm-PCR using iRepertoire HTBI primers to build TCR beta libraries. One entry per CDR3 protein results from TCRdb running MiXCR on the multiplex PCR reads. The top ten hold 12% of the sample, which has some 460,000 distinct CDR3 sequences, roughly 17% seen once. These data were also filed under a second study, of T cells in Graves' hyperthyroidism and ophthalmopathy. This second study says: The model anticipated ophthalmopathy a median around six months pre-onset.

The receptor was isolated from a man aged 40-49 years with Graves disease. The sequences come from peripheral blood mononuclear cells (PBMCs), collected at new diagnosis, from a patient treated with antithyroid drugs. The V and J genes are TRBV9 and TRBJ2-1, with D perhaps assigned TRBD1 or TRBD2 (5 bases each). The CDR3 region has the DNA TGTGCCAGCAGCGTTGGGACGGGGACCTCCTACAATGAGCAGTTCTTC. This encodes CASSVGTGTSYNEQFF.